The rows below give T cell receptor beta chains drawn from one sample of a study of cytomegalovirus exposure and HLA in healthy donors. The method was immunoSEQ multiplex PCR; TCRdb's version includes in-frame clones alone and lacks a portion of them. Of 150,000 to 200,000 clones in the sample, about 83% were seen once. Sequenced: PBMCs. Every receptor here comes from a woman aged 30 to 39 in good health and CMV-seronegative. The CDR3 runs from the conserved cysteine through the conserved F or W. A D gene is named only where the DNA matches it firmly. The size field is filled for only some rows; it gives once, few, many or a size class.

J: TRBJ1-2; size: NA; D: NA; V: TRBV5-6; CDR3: CASSLAVNGYTF; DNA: TGTGCCAGCAGCTTGGCCGTTAATGGCTACACCTTC
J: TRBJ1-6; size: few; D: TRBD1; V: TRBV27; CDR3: CASSPRTGASGTSPLHF; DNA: TGTGCCAGCAGTCCCCGGACAGGGGCATCTGGCACCTCACCCCTCCACTTT
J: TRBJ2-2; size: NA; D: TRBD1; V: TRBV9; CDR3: CASSVWGSPGGYAGELFF; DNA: TGTGCCAGCAGCGTGTGGGGAAGTCCAGGGGGCTATGCCGGGGAGCTGTTTTTT
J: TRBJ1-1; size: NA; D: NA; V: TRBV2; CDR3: CASRQGVRNTEAFF; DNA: TGTGCCAGCAGACAAGGGGTAAGGAACACTGAAGCTTTCTTT
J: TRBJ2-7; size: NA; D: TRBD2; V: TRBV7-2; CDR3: CASGRLAGASYEQYF; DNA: TGTGCCAGCGGACGACTAGCGGGGGCCTCCTACGAGCAGTACTTC
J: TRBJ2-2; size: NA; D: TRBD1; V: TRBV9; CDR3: CATTSGTGNTGELFF; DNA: TGTGCCACCACATCGGGGACAGGAAACACCGGGGAGCTGTTTTTT
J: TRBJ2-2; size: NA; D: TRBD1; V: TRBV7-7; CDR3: CASSPRDSSVGELFF; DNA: TGTGCTAGCAGCCCCCGGGACAGCTCAGTCGGGGAGCTGTTTTTT
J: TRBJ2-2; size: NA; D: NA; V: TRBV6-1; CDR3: CASSEETGSTGELFF; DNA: TGTGCCAGCAGTGAAGAAACAGGGAGCACCGGGGAGCTGTTTTTT
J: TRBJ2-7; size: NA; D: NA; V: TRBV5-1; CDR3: CASSLQGGSTHEQYF; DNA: TGCGCCAGCAGCTTGCAAGGAGGGAGCACCCACGAGCAGTACTTC
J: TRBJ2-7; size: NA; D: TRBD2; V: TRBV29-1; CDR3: CSVEDAGGRGSEQYF; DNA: TGCAGCGTTGAAGACGCGGGAGGCAGGGGATCCGAGCAGTACTTC
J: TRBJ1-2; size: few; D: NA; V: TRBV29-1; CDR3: CSVTGGDYGYTF; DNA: TGCAGCGTGACGGGGGGGGACTATGGCTACACCTTC
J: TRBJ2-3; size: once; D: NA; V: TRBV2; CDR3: CASSALHGVGDTQYF; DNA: TGTGCCAGCAGTGCCCTTCACGGGGTGGGCGATACGCAGTATTTT
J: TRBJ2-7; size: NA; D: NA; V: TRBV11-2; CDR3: CASSFPGQGYEQYF; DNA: TGTGCCAGCAGCTTCCCCGGGCAGGGCTACGAGCAGTACTTC
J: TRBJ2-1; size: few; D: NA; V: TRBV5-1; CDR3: CASSLGGGYNEQFF; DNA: TGCGCCAGCAGCTTGGGAGGGGGATACAATGAGCAGTTCTTC
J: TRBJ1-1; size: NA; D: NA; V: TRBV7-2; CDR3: CASSLTDMNTEAFF; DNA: TGTGCCAGCAGCTTGACAGACATGAACACTGAAGCTTTCTTT
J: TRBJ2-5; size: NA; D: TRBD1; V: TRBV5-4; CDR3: CASSGTTGPETQYF; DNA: TGTGCCAGCAGCGGGACGACAGGGCCGGAGACCCAGTACTTC
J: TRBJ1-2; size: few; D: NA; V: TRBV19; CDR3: CASTRGGLYGYTF; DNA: TGTGCCAGTACTCGGGGGGGGCTCTACGGCTACACCTTC